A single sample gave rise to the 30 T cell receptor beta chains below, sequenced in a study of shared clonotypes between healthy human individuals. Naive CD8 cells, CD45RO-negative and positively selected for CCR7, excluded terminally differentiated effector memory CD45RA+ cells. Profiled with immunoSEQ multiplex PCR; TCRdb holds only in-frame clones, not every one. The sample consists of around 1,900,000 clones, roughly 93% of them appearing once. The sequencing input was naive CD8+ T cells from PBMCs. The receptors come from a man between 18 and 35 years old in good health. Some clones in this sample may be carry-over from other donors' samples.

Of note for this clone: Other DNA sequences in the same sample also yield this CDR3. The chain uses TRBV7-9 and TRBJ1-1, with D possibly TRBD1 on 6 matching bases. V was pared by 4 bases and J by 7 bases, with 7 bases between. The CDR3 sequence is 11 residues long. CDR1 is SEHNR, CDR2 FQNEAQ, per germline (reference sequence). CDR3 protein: CASSSQGEAFF. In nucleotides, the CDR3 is TGTGCCAGCAGCTCACAGGGTGAAGCTTTCTTT. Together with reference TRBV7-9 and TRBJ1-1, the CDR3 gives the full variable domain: DTGVSQNPRHKITKRGQNVTFRCDPISEHNRLYWYRQTLGQGPEFLTYFQNEAQLEKSRLLSDRFSAERPKGSFSTLEIQRTEQGDSAMYLCASSSQGEAFFGQGTRLTVV.

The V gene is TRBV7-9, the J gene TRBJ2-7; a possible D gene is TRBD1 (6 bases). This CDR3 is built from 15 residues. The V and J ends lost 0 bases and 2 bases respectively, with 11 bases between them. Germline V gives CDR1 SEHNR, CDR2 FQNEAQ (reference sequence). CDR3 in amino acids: CASSLAGRDTYEQYF. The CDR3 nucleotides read TGTGCCAGCAGCTTAGCCGGCAGGGACACCTACGAGCAGTACTTC.

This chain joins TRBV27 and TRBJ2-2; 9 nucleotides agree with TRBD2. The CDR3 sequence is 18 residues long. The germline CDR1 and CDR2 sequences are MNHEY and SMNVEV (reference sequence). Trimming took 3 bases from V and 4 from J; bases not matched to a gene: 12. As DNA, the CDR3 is TGTGCCAGCAGTTTGGGAGTAGCGGGGGTCCGTCGCACCGGGGAGCTGTTTTTT. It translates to CASSLGVAGVRRTGELFF.

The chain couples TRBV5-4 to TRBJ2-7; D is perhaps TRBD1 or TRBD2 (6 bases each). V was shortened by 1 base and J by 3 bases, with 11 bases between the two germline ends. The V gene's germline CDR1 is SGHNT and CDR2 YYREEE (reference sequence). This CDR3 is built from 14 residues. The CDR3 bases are TGTGCCAGCAGCTTGTGGGGGGCGAGCTACGAGCAGTACTTC. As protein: CASSLWGASYEQYF. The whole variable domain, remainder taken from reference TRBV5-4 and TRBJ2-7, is ETGVTQSPTHLIKTRGQQVTLRCSSQSGHNTVSWYQQALGQGPQFIFQYYREEENGRGNFPPRFSGLQFPNYSSELNVNALELDDSALYLCASSLWGASYEQYFGPGTRLTVT.

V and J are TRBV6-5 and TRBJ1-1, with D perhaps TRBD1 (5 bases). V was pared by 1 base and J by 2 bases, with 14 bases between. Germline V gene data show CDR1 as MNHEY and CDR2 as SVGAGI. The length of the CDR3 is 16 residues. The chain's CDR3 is CASSYFVGTGNTEAFF. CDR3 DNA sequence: TGTGCCAGCAGTTACTTTGTGGGGACGGGAAACACTGAAGCTTTCTTT.

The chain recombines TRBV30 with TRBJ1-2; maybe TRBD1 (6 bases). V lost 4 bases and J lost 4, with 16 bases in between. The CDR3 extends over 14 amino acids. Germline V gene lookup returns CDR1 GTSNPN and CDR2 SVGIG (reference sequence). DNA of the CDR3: TGTGCCTGGAAGAGGGGGGGCGCTCGCTATGGCTACACCTTC. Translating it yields CAWKRGGARYGYTF. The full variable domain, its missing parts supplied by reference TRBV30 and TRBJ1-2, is SQTIHQWPATLVQPVGSPLSLECTVEGTSNPNLYWYRQAAGRGLQLLFYSVGIGQISSEVPQNLSASRPQDRQFILSSKKLLLSDSGFYLCAWKRGGARYGYTFGSGTRLTVV.

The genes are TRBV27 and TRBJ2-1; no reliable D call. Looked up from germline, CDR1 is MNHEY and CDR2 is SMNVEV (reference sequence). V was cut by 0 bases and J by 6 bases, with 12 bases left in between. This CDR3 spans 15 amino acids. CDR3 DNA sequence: TGTGCCAGCAGTTTATCGTTGTCCCTTGCCAATGAGCAGTTCTTC. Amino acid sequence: CASSLSLSLANEQFF.

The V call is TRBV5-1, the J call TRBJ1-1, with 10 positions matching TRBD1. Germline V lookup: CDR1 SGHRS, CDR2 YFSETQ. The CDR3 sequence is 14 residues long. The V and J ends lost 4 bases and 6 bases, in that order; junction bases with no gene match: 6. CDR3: CASSAGTGVSEAFF. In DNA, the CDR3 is TGCGCCAGCAGCGCCGGGACAGGGGTCTCTGAAGCTTTCTTT. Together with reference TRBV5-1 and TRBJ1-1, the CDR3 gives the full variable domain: KAGVTQTPRYLIKTRGQQVTLSCSPISGHRSVSWYQQTPGQGLQFLFEYFSETQRNKGNFPGRFSGRQFSNSRSEMNVSTLELGDSALYLCASSAGTGVSEAFFGQGTRLTVV.

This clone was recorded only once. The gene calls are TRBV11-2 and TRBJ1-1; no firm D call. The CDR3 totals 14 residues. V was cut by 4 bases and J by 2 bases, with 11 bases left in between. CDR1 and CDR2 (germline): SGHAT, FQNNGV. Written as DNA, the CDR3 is TGTGCCAGCAGCTATAGGGCGGACAACACTGAAGCTTTCTTT. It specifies CASSYRADNTEAFF.

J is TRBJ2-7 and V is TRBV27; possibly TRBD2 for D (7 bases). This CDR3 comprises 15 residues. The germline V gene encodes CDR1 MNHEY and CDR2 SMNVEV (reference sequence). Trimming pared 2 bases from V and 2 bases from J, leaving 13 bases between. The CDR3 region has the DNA TGTGCCAGCAGTTTAAGAGGGAGGGGGACCTACGAGCAGTACTTC. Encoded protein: CASSLRGRGTYEQYF.

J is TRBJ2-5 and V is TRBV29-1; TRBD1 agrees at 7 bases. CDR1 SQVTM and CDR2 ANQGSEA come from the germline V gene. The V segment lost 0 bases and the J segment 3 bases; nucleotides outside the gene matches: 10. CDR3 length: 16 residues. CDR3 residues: CSVEEWDSNFKETQYF. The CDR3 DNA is TGCAGCGTTGAAGAGTGGGACAGTAATTTTAAAGAGACCCAGTACTTC.

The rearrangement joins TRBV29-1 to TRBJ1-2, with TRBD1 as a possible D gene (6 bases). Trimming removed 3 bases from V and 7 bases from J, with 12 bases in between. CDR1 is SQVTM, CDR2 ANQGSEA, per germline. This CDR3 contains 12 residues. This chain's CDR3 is CSVDGGALGYTF. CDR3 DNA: TGCAGCGTTGACGGGGGCGCTCTTGGCTACACCTTC.

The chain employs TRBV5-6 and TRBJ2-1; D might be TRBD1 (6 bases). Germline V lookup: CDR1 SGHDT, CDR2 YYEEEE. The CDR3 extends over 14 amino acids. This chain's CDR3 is CTGSPFLKSGEQFF. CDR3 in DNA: TGTACAGGGTCCCCTTTCCTGAAATCTGGTGAGCAGTTCTTC.

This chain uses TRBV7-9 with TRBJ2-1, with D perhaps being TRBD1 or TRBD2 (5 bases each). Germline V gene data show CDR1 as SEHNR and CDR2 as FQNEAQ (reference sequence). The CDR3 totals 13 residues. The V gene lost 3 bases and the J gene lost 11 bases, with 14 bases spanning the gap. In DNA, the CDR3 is TGTGCCAGCAGCTTCCCCGGGGCCGATCAGCAGTTCTTC. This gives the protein CASSFPGADQQFF.

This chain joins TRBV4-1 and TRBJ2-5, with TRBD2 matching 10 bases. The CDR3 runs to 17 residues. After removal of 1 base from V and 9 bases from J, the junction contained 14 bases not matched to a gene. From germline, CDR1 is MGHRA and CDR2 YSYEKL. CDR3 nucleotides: TGCGCCAGCAGCCAAGTCCCGACTAGCGGGTCGAGTATGGCCCAGTACTTC. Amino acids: CASSQVPTSGSSMAQYF.

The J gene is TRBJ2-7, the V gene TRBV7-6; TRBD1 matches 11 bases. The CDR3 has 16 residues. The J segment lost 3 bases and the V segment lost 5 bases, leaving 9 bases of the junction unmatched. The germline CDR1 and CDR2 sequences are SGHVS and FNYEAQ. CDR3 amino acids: CASSVGSGQGGYEQYF. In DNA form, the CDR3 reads TGTGCCAGCAGCGTAGGATCGGGACAGGGGGGCTACGAGCAGTACTTC. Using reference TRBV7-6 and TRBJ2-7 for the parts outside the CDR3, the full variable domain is GAGVSQSPRYKVTKRGQDVALRCDPISGHVSLYWYRQALGQGPEFLTYFNYEAQQDKSGLPNDRFSAERPEGSISTLTIQRTEQRDSAMYRCASSVGSGQGGYEQYFGPGTRLTVT.

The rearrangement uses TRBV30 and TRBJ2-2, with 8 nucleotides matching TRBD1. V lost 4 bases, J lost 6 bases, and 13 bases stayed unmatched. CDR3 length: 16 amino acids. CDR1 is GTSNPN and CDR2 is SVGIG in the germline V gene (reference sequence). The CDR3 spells CAWNTDRDAPAGELFF. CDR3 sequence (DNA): TGTGCCTGGAACACGGACAGGGACGCGCCCGCCGGGGAGCTGTTTTTT.

In DNA, the CDR3 is TGCGCCAGCAGCTTGGATCTTAGTTGGGGGGCCCATGGCTACACCTTC. This translates into CASSLDLSWGAHGYTF. V usage is TRBV5-1 and J usage is TRBJ1-2; D perhaps matches TRBD1 (6 bases). This CDR3 is built from 16 residues. Trimming pared 0 bases from V and 6 bases from J, leaving 18 bases between. CDR1 is SGHRS, CDR2 YFSETQ, per germline.

This CDR3 is CASSQGPSATYEQYF. The CDR3 region has the DNA TGCGCCAGCAGCCAAGGCCCCTCAGCGACCTACGAGCAGTACTTC. This chain links TRBV4-1 with TRBJ2-7; D is unresolved. With 1 base removed from V and 2 bases from J, the gap between germline ends came to 12 bases. This CDR3 comprises 15 residues. Germline V gene data show CDR1 as MGHRA and CDR2 as YSYEKL.

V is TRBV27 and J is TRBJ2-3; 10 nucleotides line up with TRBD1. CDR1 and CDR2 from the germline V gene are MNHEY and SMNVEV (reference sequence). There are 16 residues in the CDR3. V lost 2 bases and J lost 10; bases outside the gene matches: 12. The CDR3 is CASSLLPGQGIIAQYF. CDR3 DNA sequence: TGTGCCAGCAGTTTACTTCCGGGACAGGGGATCATCGCGCAGTATTTT.

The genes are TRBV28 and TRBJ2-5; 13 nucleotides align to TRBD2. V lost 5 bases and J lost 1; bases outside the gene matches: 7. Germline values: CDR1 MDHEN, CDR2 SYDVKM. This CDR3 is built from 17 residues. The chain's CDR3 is CASSVTGLAGPQETQYF. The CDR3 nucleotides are TGTGCCAGCAGTGTCACGGGACTAGCGGGACCCCAAGAGACCCAGTACTTC. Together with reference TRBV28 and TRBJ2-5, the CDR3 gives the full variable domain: DVKVTQSSRYLVKRTGEKVFLECVQDMDHENMFWYRQDPGLGLRLIYFSYDVKMKEKGDIPEGYSVSREKKERFSLILESASTNQTSMYLCASSVTGLAGPQETQYFGPGTRLLVL.

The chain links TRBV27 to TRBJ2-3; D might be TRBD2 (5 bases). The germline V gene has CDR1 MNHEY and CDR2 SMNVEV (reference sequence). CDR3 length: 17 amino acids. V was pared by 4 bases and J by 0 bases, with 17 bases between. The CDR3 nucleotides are TGTGCCAGCAGTTCCTCTGGACTCCCGCTTAGCACAGATACGCAGTATTTT. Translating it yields CASSSSGLPLSTDTQYF.

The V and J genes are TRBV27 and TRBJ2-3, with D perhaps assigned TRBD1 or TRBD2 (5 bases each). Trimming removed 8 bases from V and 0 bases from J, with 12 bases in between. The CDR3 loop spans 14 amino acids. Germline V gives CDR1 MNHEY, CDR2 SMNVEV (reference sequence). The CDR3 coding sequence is TGTGCCAGCGGAGTTTGGGGGAGCACAGATACGCAGTATTTT. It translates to CASGVWGSTDTQYF.

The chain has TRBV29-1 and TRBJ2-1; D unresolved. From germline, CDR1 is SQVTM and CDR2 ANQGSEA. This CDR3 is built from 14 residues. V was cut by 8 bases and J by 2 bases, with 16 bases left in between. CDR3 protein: CSSDRSGTYNEQFF. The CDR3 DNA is TGCAGCTCGGACCGGAGTGGAACCTACAATGAGCAGTTCTTC.

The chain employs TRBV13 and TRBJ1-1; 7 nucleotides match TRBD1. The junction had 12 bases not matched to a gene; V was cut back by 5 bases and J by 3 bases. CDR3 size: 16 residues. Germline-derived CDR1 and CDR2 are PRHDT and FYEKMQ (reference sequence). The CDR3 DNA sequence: TGTGCCAGCAGCCAAGGGGGCGGAGGCATGGACACTGAAGCTTTCTTT. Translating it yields CASSQGGGGMDTEAFF.

CDR3 in amino acids: CAWSVLSPRGDISYEQYF. The CDR3, as DNA: TGTGCCTGGAGTGTACTCTCTCCGAGGGGGGACATAAGCTACGAGCAGTACTTC. V usage is TRBV30 and J usage is TRBJ2-7, with D perhaps matching TRBD1 or TRBD2 (6 bases each). The CDR3 has 18 amino acids. Germline V gives CDR1 GTSNPN, CDR2 SVGIG (reference sequence). Trimming took off 0 bases at V and 3 bases at J, with 24 bases between the two ends.

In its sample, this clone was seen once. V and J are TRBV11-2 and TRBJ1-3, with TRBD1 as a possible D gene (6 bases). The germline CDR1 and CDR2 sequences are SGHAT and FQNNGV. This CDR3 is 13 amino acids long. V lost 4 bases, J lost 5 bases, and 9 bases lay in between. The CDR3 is CASSWDNRNTIYF. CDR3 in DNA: TGTGCCAGCAGCTGGGACAATCGAAACACCATATATTTT. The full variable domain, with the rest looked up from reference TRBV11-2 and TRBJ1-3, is EAGVAQSPRYKIIEKRQSVAFWCNPISGHATLYWYQQILGQGPKLLIQFQNNGVVDDSQLPKDRFSAERLKGVDSTLKIQPAKLEDSAVYLCASSWDNRNTIYFGEGSWLTVV.

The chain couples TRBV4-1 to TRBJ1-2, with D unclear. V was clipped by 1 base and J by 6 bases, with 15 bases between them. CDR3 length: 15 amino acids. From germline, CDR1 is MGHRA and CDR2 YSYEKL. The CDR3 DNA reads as TGCGCCAGCAGCCAAGTGGCCGGCGGCTCGAATGGCTACACCTTC. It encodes CASSQVAGGSNGYTF.

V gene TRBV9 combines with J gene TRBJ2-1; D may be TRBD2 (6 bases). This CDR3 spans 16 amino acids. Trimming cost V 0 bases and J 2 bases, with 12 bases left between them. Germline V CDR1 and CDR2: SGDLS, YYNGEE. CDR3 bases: TGTGCCAGCAGCGTAGACTCGGGAGTCCCCTACAATGAGCAGTTCTTC. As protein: CASSVDSGVPYNEQFF. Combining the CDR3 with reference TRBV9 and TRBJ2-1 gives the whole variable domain DSGVTQTPKHLITATGQRVTLRCSPRSGDLSVYWYQQSLDQGLQFLIQYYNGEERAKGNILERFSAQQFPDLHSELNLSSLELGDSALYFCASSVDSGVPYNEQFFGPGTRLTVL.

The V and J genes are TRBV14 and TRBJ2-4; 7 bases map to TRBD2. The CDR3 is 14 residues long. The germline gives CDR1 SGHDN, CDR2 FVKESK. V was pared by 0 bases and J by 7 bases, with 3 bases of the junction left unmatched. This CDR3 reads CASSQDAGVNIQYF. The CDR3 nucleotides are TGTGCCAGCAGCCAAGATGCGGGGGTGAACATTCAGTACTTC.